Listed below are T cell receptor beta chains from one sample, sequenced in a study of neurological immune-mediated disorders. One entry per CDR3 protein results from TCRdb running MiXCR on the 5' RACE reads. The table has tens of thousands of distinct CDR3 sequences, around 7% seen once; the top ten hold approximately 5.4%. Specimen: CD4+ T cells from blood. Receptors were obtained from a man in his forties or fifties in good health. The CDR3 runs from the conserved cysteine through the conserved F or W. A D gene is named only where the DNA matches it firmly. Part of the rows lack a size; the others show once, few, many or a class for expanded clones.

D gene | J gene | CDR3 length | V gene | clone size | CDR3 protein | CDR3 DNA
NA | TRBJ1-1 | 14 | TRBV11-1 | many | CASSFHRANTEAFF | TGTGCCAGCAGCTTCCACAGGGCGAACACTGAAGCTTTCTTT
TRBD1 | TRBJ2-5 | 15 | TRBV30 | many | CAWSALDRFRETQYF | TGTGCCTGGAGTGCCCTGGACAGGTTCAGAGAGACCCAGTACTTC
TRBD2 | TRBJ2-1 | 15 | TRBV20-1 | many | CSGLAGGSSYNEQFF | TGCAGTGGACTAGCGGGAGGGAGCTCCTACAATGAGCAGTTCTTC
NA | TRBJ2-7 | 16 | TRBV6-5 | NA | CASRRVSGTSLYEQYF | TGTGCCAGTCGACGAGTTTCCGGGACATCACTCTACGAGCAGTACTTC
TRBD1 | TRBJ2-2 | 14 | TRBV29-1 | many | CSALGQGAIGELFF | TGCAGCGCCCTGGGACAGGGGGCAATCGGGGAGCTGTTTTTT
TRBD1 | TRBJ2-2 | 18 | TRBV28 | many | CASRHPTVGQSNTGELFF | TGTGCCAGCAGACATCCTACGGTGGGACAGTCGAACACCGGGGAGCTGTTTTTT
NA | TRBJ2-7 | 12 | TRBV7-9 | few | CASSLARGEQYF | TGTGCCAGCAGCTTAGCCAGGGGCGAGCAGTACTTC
NA | TRBJ2-2 | 15 | TRBV5-1 | few | CASSVSSANTGELFF | TGCGCCAGCAGCGTTTCTAGCGCGAACACCGGGGAGCTGTTTTTT
TRBD2 | TRBJ2-1 | 15 | TRBV7-2 | NA | CASSTSGGLTNEQFF | TGTGCCAGCAGCACTAGCGGGGGCCTGACCAATGAGCAGTTCTTC
NA | TRBJ2-3 | 14 | TRBV20-1 | many | CSARLATSTDTQYF | TGCAGTGCACGACTGGCAACTAGCACAGATACGCAGTATTTT
NA | TRBJ2-2 | 14 | TRBV7-9 | NA | CANSLGVFAGELFF | TGTGCCAACAGCTTAGGAGTCTTCGCCGGGGAGCTGTTTTTT
NA | TRBJ1-1 | 14 | TRBV5-1 | many | CASTLQFGNTEAFF | TGCGCCAGCACCCTACAGTTTGGGAACACTGAAGCTTTCTTT
NA | TRBJ2-7 | 12 | TRBV29-1 | many | CSVELKTGSQYF | TGCAGCGTTGAACTCAAAACAGGGTCCCAGTACTTC
NA | TRBJ2-5 | 13 | TRBV7-8 | many | CASSRDSQETQYF | TGTGCCAGCAGCCGGGACTCGCAAGAGACCCAGTACTTC
NA | TRBJ2-4 | 16 | TRBV25-1 | few | CASSESNYVGSAIQYF | TGTGCCAGCAGTGAATCGAATTACGTCGGTTCGGCCATTCAGTACTTC
TRBD2 | TRBJ2-1 | 13 | TRBV20-1 | many | CSAKRETYNEQFF | TGCAGTGCTAAGCGGGAGACCTACAATGAGCAGTTCTTC
NA | TRBJ1-5 | 15 | TRBV5-1 | many | CASSQEGQGNQPQHF | TGCGCCAGCAGTCAAGAGGGCCAGGGCAATCAGCCCCAGCATTTT